The subject of this entry is one TCR beta chain. What it binds is not known. Germline lookup yields CDR1 KGHSH and CDR2 LQKENI. The CDR3 length is 19 residues. The trim removed 0 bases at V and 0 bases at J, leaving 8 bases unmatched. The data were taken from a study of cytomegalovirus exposure and HLA in healthy donors. Study-level findings and limits: Among the CMV-associated chains, a few were confirmed in vitro as specific for CMV antigens.

It was with 60 Vbeta and 13 Jbeta primers that the PCR ran. The repertoire was sequenced with immunoSEQ multiplex PCR; TCRdb's copy has only in-frame clones and lacks some. Here the sample spans 180,000 or so clones, about three quarters being singletons. This TCR was recovered from a female donor in good health and CMV-seronegative. The source material was PBMCs. The chain uses TRBV18 and TRBJ2-1; 10 bases line up with TRBD2. CDR3 residues: CASSPPVLQRGGSYNEQFF. The CDR3 DNA is TGTGCCAGCTCACCACCGGTATTGCAGCGGGGGGGCTCCTACAATGAGCAGTTCTTC.